Listed here are 3 T cell receptor beta chains from one sample, sequenced in a study of T-cell memory formation after mild COVID-19. TCRdb passed the 5' RACE reads through MiXCR, listing each CDR3 protein once. In the table there are more than 150,000 distinct CDR3 sequences, under 20% of which are singletons. Sequenced: PBMCs or a T cell subset sorted from them (not recorded which). The receptor set was obtained from a young man who had mild COVID-19 (a few samples of this study predate the infection). Cell type and time point are not known.

This clonotype was seen ten or more times. The genes are TRBV7-2 and TRBJ2-1; 9 bases line up with TRBD2. The V gene's germline CDR1 is SGHTA and CDR2 FQGNSA. CDR3 length: 14 amino acids. V was pared by 2 bases and J by 8 bases, with 4 bases of the junction left unmatched. CDR3 residues: CASSLLGGGDEQFF. In DNA form, the CDR3 reads TGTGCCAGCAGCTTATTGGGCGGGGGGGATGAGCAGTTCTTC. Using reference TRBV7-2 and TRBJ2-1 for the parts outside the CDR3, the full variable domain is GAGVSQSPSNKVTEKGKDVELRCDPISGHTALYWYRQSLGQGLEFLIYFQGNSAPDKSGLPSDRFSAERTGGSVSTLTIQRTQQEDSAVYLCASSLLGGGDEQFFGPGTRLTVL.

This chain links TRBV7-3 with TRBJ1-6; tentative D call: TRBD1 (6 bases). Germline CDR1 SGHTA, CDR2 FQGTGA. V dropped 4 bases and J dropped 10 bases, with 17 bases sitting between them. This CDR3 has 15 residues. The DNA of the CDR3 is TGTGCCAGCAGCTCAAATGGGGGGGGCCGCTCACCCCTCCACTTT. As protein: CASSSNGGGRSPLHF.

The chain uses TRBV3-1 and TRBJ2-5; 13 bases match TRBD2. Germline CDR1 reads LGHDT; CDR2 reads YNNKEL (reference sequence). J gave up 5 bases and V 4 bases, and 7 bases lay outside the gene matches. This CDR3 is built from 16 residues. CDR3 protein: CASSPRLAGGGETQYF. As DNA, the CDR3 is TGTGCCAGCAGCCCCAGACTAGCGGGGGGCGGTGAGACCCAGTACTTC.